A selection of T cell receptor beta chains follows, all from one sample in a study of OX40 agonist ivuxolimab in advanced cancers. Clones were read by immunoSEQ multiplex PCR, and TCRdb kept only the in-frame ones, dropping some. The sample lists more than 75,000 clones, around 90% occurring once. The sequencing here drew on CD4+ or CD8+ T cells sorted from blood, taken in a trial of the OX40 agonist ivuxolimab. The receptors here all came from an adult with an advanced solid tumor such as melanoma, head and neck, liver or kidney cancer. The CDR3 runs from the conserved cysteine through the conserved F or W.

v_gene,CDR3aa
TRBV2,CASSEGFYGYTF
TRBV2,CASSGPTGATNEKLFF
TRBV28,CASSQISYEQYF
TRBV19,CASSIISGYNQPQHF
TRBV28,CASSLSAGAGNTIYF
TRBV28,CASRRDGGNSPLHF
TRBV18,CASSLGTPQNIYEQYF
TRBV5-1,CASSLVAGISNEQFF
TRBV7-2,CASSLDRGAEETQYF
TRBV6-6,CASRFRDSELSEQYF
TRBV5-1,CASSLEGGTEAFF
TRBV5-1,CASSLTGGRDTEAFF
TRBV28,CASLNRGWETQYF
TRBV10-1,CATSNPGSDTQYF
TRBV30,CAWSVQMNTEAFF
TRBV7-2,CASSPRVRDTNQPQHF
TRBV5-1,CASSLDRTGELFF
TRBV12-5,CASGLVPPAGGLVSSYEQYF